This T cell receptor (beta chain) was sequenced during a study of T-cell reconstitution after alpha-beta-depleted transplantation in children. Points from the study as a whole: One year post-transplant, T-cell counts and diversity were largely derived from T cells produced anew. About two months after transplant, alpha-beta T cells reportedly came from several hundred expanded graft clones.

V lost 3 bases, J lost 4 bases, and 15 bases lay in between. Germline V gives CDR1 DFQATT, CDR2 SNEGSKA (reference sequence). The CDR3 contains 14 residues. This clonotype was picked up many times. Its antigen is still unknown. A library of TCRbeta sequences, prepared with unique molecular identifiers, was generated. MiXCR was run by TCRdb on the PCR reads, yielding one entry per CDR3 protein. The sample includes about 300,000 distinct CDR3 sequences, almost 8% seen only once; the top ten take approximately 9.6%. The clonotype originates from a female patient younger than 10 who had a stem cell transplant for Fanconi anemia, so the T cells may come from the graft donor. The chain has TRBV20-1 and TRBJ1-2, with D uncertain. The material was peripheral blood, obtained 360 days after TCRalphabeta/CD19-depleted stem cell transplant. CDR3 DNA sequence: TGCAGTGCTAGTCAAAAGGGCTTTGGCTATGGCTACACCTTC. It is translated as CSASQKGFGYGYTF.